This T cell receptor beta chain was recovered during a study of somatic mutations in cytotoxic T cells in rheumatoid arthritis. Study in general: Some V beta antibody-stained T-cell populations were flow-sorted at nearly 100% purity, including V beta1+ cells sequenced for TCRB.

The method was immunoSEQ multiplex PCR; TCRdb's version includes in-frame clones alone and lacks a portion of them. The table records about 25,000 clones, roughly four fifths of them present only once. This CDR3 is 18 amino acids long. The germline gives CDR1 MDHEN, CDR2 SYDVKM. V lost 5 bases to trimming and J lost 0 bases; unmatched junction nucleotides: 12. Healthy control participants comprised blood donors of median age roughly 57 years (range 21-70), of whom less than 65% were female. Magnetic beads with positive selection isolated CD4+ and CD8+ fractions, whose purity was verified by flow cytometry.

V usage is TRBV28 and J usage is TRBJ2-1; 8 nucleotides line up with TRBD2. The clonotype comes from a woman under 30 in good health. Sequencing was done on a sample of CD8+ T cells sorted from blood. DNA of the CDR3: TGTGCCAGCAGTCCCTCTCGTGGCGGGGGGAGCTCCTACAATGAGCAGTTCTTC. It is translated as CASSPSRGGGSSYNEQFF.